This T cell receptor beta chain was identified during a study of spatial heterogeneity in lung cancer. Turning to the study itself: At a median of around two years after resection, follow-up PBMC samples were sequenced when available.

TCRdb re-called the 5' RACE reads with MiXCR, one entry per CDR3 protein. The sample lists tens of thousands of distinct CDR3 sequences, 8.5% to 10% occurring once. Time point given: blood at routine non-recurrence follow-up after resection. Material for sequencing was whole RNA from tumor, nontumor lung or frozen PBMC, left unsorted. The TCR originated in a male donor with early-stage non-small cell lung cancer. Sequencing was performed on PBMCs, taken at follow-up.

CDR3 region: CASSSGQPGNTIYF. Here the CDR3 DNA reads TGTGCCAGCAGCTCGGGACAACCTGGAAACACCATATATTTT. The chain combines TRBV7-2 with TRBJ1-3, with a tentative D call TRBD1 (6 bases). CDR1 SGHTA and CDR2 FQGNSA come from the germline V gene. This CDR3 region has 14 residues. V shed 4 bases and J shed 2 bases, with 9 bases lying between them.